These T cell receptor beta chains were read from a single sample in a study of T cell responses to AZD1222 COVID-19 vaccine. Data came from immunoSEQ multiplex PCR; TCRdb stores just in-frame clones and leaves some out. The top ten clones hold 0.85% to 0.95% of a sample with 130,000 or so clones, approximately 95% of them seen once. Specimen: peripheral blood, collected on day 0 of MenACWY control vaccination. Receptors originate from an adult in good health. CDR3s include the opening cysteine and the closing phenylalanine or tryptophan. The order of the fields is D gene, J gene, V gene, clone size, CDR3 DNA, CDR3 protein. D genes are given only for firm matches. Clone size is shown for a subset of rows, as once, few, many or a class of expanded clone.

d_gene: TRBD2; j_gene: TRBJ2-7; v_gene: TRBV7-6; abundance: .; CDR3nt: TGTGCCAGCAGCCCTATGGGGAGGGGCTACGAGCAGTACTTC; CDR3aa: CASSPMGRGYEQYF
d_gene: .; j_gene: TRBJ1-3; v_gene: TRBV11-2; abundance: .; CDR3nt: TGTGCCAGCAGCCTCTCCGACACAAGATCGGACACCATATATTTT; CDR3aa: CASSLSDTRSDTIYF
d_gene: TRBD1; j_gene: TRBJ2-7; v_gene: TRBV18; abundance: once; CDR3nt: TGTGCCAGCTCAACCCGGACAGGAGAAATCTACGAGCAGTACTTC; CDR3aa: CASSTRTGEIYEQYF
d_gene: TRBD1; j_gene: TRBJ1-5; v_gene: TRBV6-5; abundance: .; CDR3nt: TGTGCCAGCAGTACACAGGGGAGCAATCAGCCCCAGCATTTT; CDR3aa: CASSTQGSNQPQHF
d_gene: .; j_gene: TRBJ1-4; v_gene: TRBV11-2; abundance: .; CDR3nt: TGTGCCAGCAGCTTCGGGGGGCAGAGTGAAAAACTGTTTTTT; CDR3aa: CASSFGGQSEKLFF
d_gene: .; j_gene: TRBJ1-1; v_gene: TRBV28; abundance: once; CDR3nt: TGTGCCAGCAGTTTCCCCGGAGAGAACACTGAAGCTTTCTTT; CDR3aa: CASSFPGENTEAFF
d_gene: TRBD1; j_gene: TRBJ1-1; v_gene: TRBV2; abundance: .; CDR3nt: TGTGCCAGCAGGGGACAGGCGAACACTGAAGCTTTCTTT; CDR3aa: CASRGQANTEAFF
d_gene: .; j_gene: TRBJ1-1; v_gene: TRBV19; abundance: .; CDR3nt: TGTGCCAGTAGTATTTCCGACACTGAAGCTTTCTTT; CDR3aa: CASSISDTEAFF
d_gene: TRBD1; j_gene: TRBJ1-4; v_gene: TRBV6-5; abundance: .; CDR3nt: TGTGCCAGCAGGTCACAGGGGGCCAGTGAAAAACTGTTTTTT; CDR3aa: CASRSQGASEKLFF
d_gene: .; j_gene: TRBJ1-5; v_gene: TRBV6-1; abundance: .; CDR3nt: TGTGCCAGCAGTGAGCCAACAGGGTCGGGCAATCAGCCCCAGCATTTT; CDR3aa: CASSEPTGSGNQPQHF
d_gene: .; j_gene: TRBJ1-2; v_gene: TRBV25-1; abundance: .; CDR3nt: TGTGCCAGCTCCGGCGGGGGTTATGGCTACACCTTC; CDR3aa: CASSGGGYGYTF
d_gene: .; j_gene: TRBJ2-6; v_gene: TRBV5-5; abundance: once; CDR3nt: TGTGCCAGCAGCGAAATGAAAGGTGTGGGGGCCAACGTCCTGACTTTC; CDR3aa: CASSEMKGVGANVLTF
d_gene: .; j_gene: TRBJ1-1; v_gene: TRBV14; abundance: once; CDR3nt: TGTGCCAGCAGCCAAGTTGCGGCGATGAACACTGAAGCTTTCTTT; CDR3aa: CASSQVAAMNTEAFF
d_gene: .; j_gene: TRBJ2-5; v_gene: TRBV5-1; abundance: .; CDR3nt: TGCGCCAGCAGCCCAGGGACTCAGTACCAAGAGACCCAGTACTTC; CDR3aa: CASSPGTQYQETQYF
d_gene: .; j_gene: TRBJ2-3; v_gene: TRBV4-1; abundance: .; CDR3nt: TGCGCCAGCAGCCAAGAACGAACACTCTTGCAGTATTTT; CDR3aa: CASSQERTLLQYF
d_gene: TRBD1; j_gene: TRBJ2-1; v_gene: TRBV12-3/TRBV12-4; abundance: .; CDR3nt: TGTGCCACAAACCGGGACAGGGTAGGCGAGCAGTTCTTC; CDR3aa: CATNRDRVGEQFF
d_gene: .; j_gene: TRBJ1-4; v_gene: TRBV19; abundance: .; CDR3nt: TGTGCCAGTAGTATGGTGGCAGGGTATGAAAAACTGTTTTTT; CDR3aa: CASSMVAGYEKLFF
d_gene: .; j_gene: TRBJ2-3; v_gene: TRBV18; abundance: .; CDR3nt: TGTGCCAGCTCACCAACTCTGTCGAGCACAGATACGCAGTATTTT; CDR3aa: CASSPTLSSTDTQYF
d_gene: TRBD1; j_gene: TRBJ1-6; v_gene: TRBV9; abundance: .; CDR3nt: TGTGCCAGCAGCGTCCGGGACAGGGACAATTCACCCCTCCACTTT; CDR3aa: CASSVRDRDNSPLHF
d_gene: .; j_gene: TRBJ1-3; v_gene: TRBV5-5; abundance: .; CDR3nt: TGTGCCAGCAGCTTGCAGGGGCAACCTGGAAACACCATATATTTT; CDR3aa: CASSLQGQPGNTIYF
d_gene: .; j_gene: TRBJ1-2; v_gene: TRBV6-2/TRBV6-3; abundance: .; CDR3nt: TGTGCCAGCAGTTACTCGATCCGGGGAACGGGCTACACCTTC; CDR3aa: CASSYSIRGTGYTF
d_gene: .; j_gene: TRBJ2-2; v_gene: TRBV24-1; abundance: few; CDR3nt: TGTGCCACCAGACAAAACACCGGGGAGCTGTTTTTT; CDR3aa: CATRQNTGELFF
d_gene: .; j_gene: TRBJ2-1; v_gene: TRBV27; abundance: .; CDR3nt: TGTGCCAGCAGTTTAGGTATTTGGAGTTGGGAGCAGTTCTTC; CDR3aa: CASSLGIWSWEQFF
d_gene: .; j_gene: TRBJ1-2; v_gene: TRBV24-1; abundance: once; CDR3nt: TGTGCCACCAGTGATTTTGCTGAGGGCTCCGACGGCTACACCTTC; CDR3aa: CATSDFAEGSDGYTF
d_gene: .; j_gene: TRBJ1-6; v_gene: TRBV4-1; abundance: .; CDR3nt: TGCGCCAGCAGCCAAGGGCCAGGGAGTACATCACCCCTCCACTTT; CDR3aa: CASSQGPGSTSPLHF
d_gene: .; j_gene: TRBJ1-5; v_gene: TRBV5-1; abundance: once; CDR3nt: TGCGCCAGCAGCTTGGACTCAGGGAATCAGCCCCAGCATTTT; CDR3aa: CASSLDSGNQPQHF
d_gene: TRBD2; j_gene: TRBJ2-1; v_gene: TRBV29-1; abundance: .; CDR3nt: TGCAGCGTTGCGGGTCTAGCGGGCGGTAAGCAGTTCTTC; CDR3aa: CSVAGLAGGKQFF
d_gene: .; j_gene: TRBJ2-1; v_gene: TRBV19; abundance: .; CDR3nt: TGTGCCAGTAGGAGGAGCCTAACCTACAATGAGCAGTTCTTC; CDR3aa: CASRRSLTYNEQFF
d_gene: TRBD1; j_gene: TRBJ2-3; v_gene: TRBV5-6; abundance: .; CDR3nt: TGTGCCAGCAGCTGGACAGGGGGCAGGGCAGATACGCAGTATTTT; CDR3aa: CASSWTGGRADTQYF
d_gene: TRBD2; j_gene: TRBJ2-7; v_gene: TRBV7-2; abundance: .; CDR3nt: TGTGCCAGCAGCCCCCAACATAGCGGGGGGGCCGGTCCTTTGGAGCAGTACTTC; CDR3aa: CASSPQHSGGAGPLEQYF
d_gene: TRBD2; j_gene: TRBJ2-2; v_gene: TRBV3-1/TRBV3-2; abundance: .; CDR3nt: TGTGCCAGCAGCCAAGTAAGACTAGCGGGGGTAACCGGGGAGCTGTTTTTT; CDR3aa: CASSQVRLAGVTGELFF
d_gene: .; j_gene: TRBJ2-7; v_gene: TRBV2; abundance: .; CDR3nt: TGTGCCAGCTTAAGACAAGCCTACGAGCAGTACTTC; CDR3aa: CASLRQAYEQYF
d_gene: .; j_gene: TRBJ1-3; v_gene: TRBV4-1; abundance: .; CDR3nt: TGCGCCAGCAGCCAATTCAACACCATATATTTT; CDR3aa: CASSQFNTIYF
d_gene: .; j_gene: TRBJ1-2; v_gene: TRBV5-4; abundance: .; CDR3nt: TGTGCCAGCAGCTCGACAGCCATACCGCGGTATGGCTACACCTTC; CDR3aa: CASSSTAIPRYGYTF
d_gene: .; j_gene: TRBJ1-2; v_gene: TRBV6-5; abundance: .; CDR3nt: TGTGCCAGCACTCATGGGGGGGCTGGGGGCTACACCTTC; CDR3aa: CASTHGGAGGYTF
d_gene: .; j_gene: TRBJ1-5; v_gene: TRBV5-5; abundance: .; CDR3nt: TGTGCCAGCAGCTCGAAGCACGCTAGCAATCAGCCCCAGCATTTT; CDR3aa: CASSSKHASNQPQHF
d_gene: .; j_gene: TRBJ2-1; v_gene: TRBV12-5; abundance: .; CDR3nt: TGTGCTAGTGGCCCGGACGGAATGTTCTACAATGAGCAGTTCTTC; CDR3aa: CASGPDGMFYNEQFF
d_gene: .; j_gene: TRBJ2-7; v_gene: TRBV23-1; abundance: .; CDR3nt: TGCGCCAGCAGTCAATCGGTGGCCGAAGGGCAGTACTTC; CDR3aa: CASSQSVAEGQYF
d_gene: TRBD1; j_gene: TRBJ2-7; v_gene: TRBV5-1; abundance: .; CDR3nt: TGCGCCAGCAGCCCCGGACAGGGGCTCGGCGAGCAGTACTTC; CDR3aa: CASSPGQGLGEQYF
d_gene: TRBD1; j_gene: TRBJ1-5; v_gene: TRBV28; abundance: .; CDR3nt: TGTGCCAGCAGTTCCCGGGACAGGGGGCCGAGGGATAGCAATCAGCCCCAGCATTTT; CDR3aa: CASSSRDRGPRDSNQPQHF
d_gene: .; j_gene: TRBJ2-3; v_gene: TRBV2; abundance: .; CDR3nt: TGTGCCAGCAGTGAAGCGCGCGAGGTAAATACGCAGTATTTT; CDR3aa: CASSEAREVNTQYF
d_gene: .; j_gene: TRBJ1-1; v_gene: TRBV7-3; abundance: .; CDR3nt: TGTGCCAGCAGCCGAACAGCGAACACTGAAGCTTTCTTT; CDR3aa: CASSRTANTEAFF